One sample yielded the 29 T cell receptor beta chains listed below, sequenced in a study of control samples from healthy donors and cancer patients. The assay was immunoSEQ multiplex PCR, and TCRdb's table has in-frame clones only and misses some. The table records fewer than 200,000 clones, almost 90% of them present only once. The specimen was blood. The source of these receptors is a woman between 25 and 40 years old in good health.

The V gene is TRBV19, the J gene TRBJ2-5, with D perhaps matching TRBD1 (5 bases). V shed 6 bases and J shed 5 bases, with 16 bases lying between them. Per germline, CDR1 LNHDA and CDR2 SQIVND (reference sequence). This CDR3 comprises 14 residues. The DNA of the CDR3 is TGTGCCAGTAGCCCAGGCAGGGTAGAGGAGACCCAGTACTTC. This sequence encodes CASSPGRVEETQYF. Together with reference TRBV19 and TRBJ2-5, the CDR3 gives the full variable domain: DGGITQSPKYLFRKEGQNVTLSCEQNLNHDAMYWYRQDPGQGLRLIYYSQIVNDFQKGDIAEGYSVSREKKESFPLTVTSAQKNPTAFYLCASSPGRVEETQYFGPGTRLLVL.

The chain uses TRBV4-2 and TRBJ2-7; 7 nucleotides match TRBD2. V shed 0 bases and J 3 bases; nucleotides not matched to a gene: 8. Germline CDR1 reads LGHNA; CDR2 reads YNFKEQ. The CDR3 sequence is 16 residues long. The CDR3 region has the DNA TGTGCCAGCAGCCAAGATCTAGGGGAGGGCCACTACGAGCAGTACTTC. It translates to CASSQDLGEGHYEQYF.

J is TRBJ2-7 and V is TRBV5-1, with 9 bases matching TRBD2. CDR3 size: 20 residues. Germline CDR1 reads SGHRS; CDR2 reads YFSETQ. The V and J ends lost 4 bases and 2 bases, in that order; junction bases with no gene match: 22. DNA for the CDR3: TGCGCCAGCAGCCCCTGGACAGTGCGGTTGTCGGTAGCGGGGGCCTACGAGCAGTACTTC. Translation: CASSPWTVRLSVAGAYEQYF.

V usage is TRBV9 and J usage is TRBJ2-1; TRBD2 aligns across 7 bases. With V trimmed by 6 bases and J by 5 bases, 11 bases remained unmatched. This CDR3 has 15 residues. Germline V CDR1 and CDR2: SGDLS, YYNGEE. DNA of the CDR3: TGTGCCAGCACCACAACATGGGACTACAACAATGAGCAGTTCTTC. This codes for CASTTTWDYNNEQFF.

In this sample, this clone turned up once. CDR3 loop: CASSPPWGADTQYF. As DNA, the CDR3 is TGTGCCAGCTCACCACCGTGGGGCGCAGATACGCAGTATTTT. The chain joins TRBV18 to TRBJ2-3; tentative D call: TRBD1 (5 bases). The CDR3 totals 14 residues. Germline lookup yields CDR1 KGHSH and CDR2 LQKENI. With 0 bases removed from V and 4 bases from J, the gap between germline ends came to 8 bases.

V gene TRBV10-1 combines with J gene TRBJ1-1, with D possibly matching TRBD1 (5 bases). Germline V gene data show CDR1 as WNHNN and CDR2 as SYGVQD (reference sequence). CDR3 length: 17 residues. V was cut by 4 bases and J by 0 bases, with 18 bases left in between. DNA for the CDR3: TGCGCCAGCAGTGGATTGGGACGGAGGGATTTGAACACTGAAGCTTTCTTT. It yields the protein CASSGLGRRDLNTEAFF.

This clone showed up just once. CDR3 nucleotides: TGTGCCAGTAGGCCGGGACAGGGAATCAATGAGCAGTTCTTC. This gives the protein CASRPGQGINEQFF. The genes are TRBV19 and TRBJ2-1; TRBD1 matches at 9 bases. V lost 6 bases to trimming and J lost 6 bases; unmatched junction nucleotides: 6. This CDR3 has 14 amino acids. From germline, CDR1 is LNHDA and CDR2 SQIVND (reference sequence). Supplemented by reference TRBV19 and TRBJ2-1, the full variable domain reads DGGITQSPKYLFRKEGQNVTLSCEQNLNHDAMYWYRQDPGQGLRLIYYSQIVNDFQKGDIAEGYSVSREKKESFPLTVTSAQKNPTAFYLCASRPGQGINEQFFGPGTRLTVL.

The rearrangement uses TRBV7-8 and TRBJ2-5, with TRBD1 identical over 8 bases. The V segment lost 5 bases and the J segment 3 bases; nucleotides outside the gene matches: 11. The CDR3 has 16 residues. CDR1 SGHVS and CDR2 FQNEAQ come from the germline V gene. The CDR3 protein is CASSERQGWAEETQYF. The CDR3, as DNA: TGTGCCAGCAGCGAAAGACAGGGGTGGGCCGAAGAGACCCAGTACTTC.

This clone was seen a single time. The chain joins TRBV9 to TRBJ1-6; TRBD1 might be the D (6 bases). CDR1 is SGDLS, CDR2 YYNGEE, per germline. This CDR3 has 15 residues. V was trimmed by 0 bases and J by 7 bases, leaving 11 bases between them. For the CDR3, the DNA is TGTGCCAGCAGCGTAGGTGGACAGCTAAATTCACCCCTCCACTTT. This translates into CASSVGGQLNSPLHF.

The table lists this clone with a count of one. The V gene is TRBV6-1, the J gene TRBJ2-5; the D call may be TRBD1 or TRBD2 (6 bases each). The V gene's germline CDR1 is MNHNS and CDR2 SASEGT. The V gene lost 0 bases and the J gene lost 5 bases, with 7 bases spanning the gap. There are 13 residues in the CDR3. CDR3 coding DNA: TGTGCCAGCAGTGAAGCCGGGGGCGAGACCCAGTACTTC. It encodes CASSEAGGETQYF.

This chain uses TRBV7-2 with TRBJ1-1; TRBD1 matches 9 bases. Unmatched junction bases numbered 6, after V lost 1 base and J lost 3 bases. CDR3 size: 16 residues. The germline gives CDR1 SGHTA, CDR2 FQGNSA. The CDR3 coding sequence is TGTGCCAGCAGCTTAGACGTTTACAGGGGGCACACTGAAGCTTTCTTT. This gives the protein CASSLDVYRGHTEAFF.

This clone was observed a single time. The gene calls are TRBV15 and TRBJ1-1; D is undetermined. V gave up 0 bases and J gave up 2 bases, with 10 bases separating them. This CDR3 has 15 residues. Germline CDR1 and CDR2: LNHNV and YYDKDF (reference sequence). The CDR3 here is CATSRESTANTEAFF. In nucleotides, the CDR3 is TGTGCCACCAGCAGAGAATCGACCGCAAACACTGAAGCTTTCTTT.

Notes on this clone: An end of the junction does not agree with germline; a read error may underlie this. This chain joins TRBV5-1 and TRBJ1-5, with D possibly TRBD1 on 6 matching bases. CDR3 length: 17 residues. CDR1 is SGHRS, CDR2 YFSETQ, per germline. CDR3 region: CASNLGVVGDKRQPQHF. CDR3 coding DNA: TGCGCCAGCAACTTGGGGGTCGTCGGGGACAAACGGCAGCCCCAGCATTTT.

This rearrangement joins TRBV4-1 to TRBJ1-2, with TRBD1 matching over 8 bases. The CDR3 sequence is 16 residues long. V gave up 4 bases and J gave up 2 bases; unmatched junction bases: 9. In germline, CDR1 is MGHRA, CDR2 YSYEKL. The CDR3 is CASSLNQGQDNYGYTF. DNA for the CDR3: TGCGCCAGCAGCCTAAACCAGGGACAGGACAACTATGGCTACACCTTC.

A single count supports this clone. This rearrangement joins TRBV6-5 to TRBJ1-2; no firm D call. Germline loops: CDR1 MNHEY, CDR2 SVGAGI. The CDR3 length is 13 residues. V lost 7 bases and J 0 bases, leaving 9 bases between the germline ends. CDR3 DNA: TGTGCCAGCACCCCGACACCTAACTATGGCTACACCTTC. It translates to CASTPTPNYGYTF.

V gene TRBV3-1 (or the pseudogene TRBV3-2) combines with J gene TRBJ2-5; maybe TRBD1 (6 bases). Germline CDR1 LGHDT, CDR2 YNNKEL (reference sequence). The CDR3 length is 14 residues. With 3 bases removed from V and 5 bases from J, the gap between germline ends came to 13 bases. The CDR3 sequence: CASSQGAREETQYF. CDR3 in DNA: TGTGCCAGCAGCCAGGGGGCAAGGGAGGAGACCCAGTACTTC.

The J gene is TRBJ1-1, the V gene TRBV9; TRBD1 is a possible D gene (5 bases). Trimming removed 0 bases from V and 6 bases from J, with 12 bases in between. Germline assignment: CDR1 SGDLS and CDR2 YYNGEE. The CDR3 has 14 residues. The CDR3 region is CASSVGLGAPEAFF. In nucleotides, the CDR3 is TGTGCCAGCAGCGTAGGCTTAGGGGCTCCTGAAGCTTTCTTT. Supplemented by reference TRBV9 and TRBJ1-1, the full variable domain reads DSGVTQTPKHLITATGQRVTLRCSPRSGDLSVYWYQQSLDQGLQFLIQYYNGEERAKGNILERFSAQQFPDLHSELNLSSLELGDSALYFCASSVGLGAPEAFFGQGTRLTVV.

Ten or more counts support this clone. The chain combines TRBV2 with TRBJ1-5; D unclear. The CDR3 has 13 amino acids. The V gene lost 4 bases and the J gene lost 4 bases, with 8 bases spanning the gap. Germline CDR1 reads SNHLY; CDR2 reads FYNNEI. The DNA of the CDR3 is TGTGCCAGCAGTGTGAAGTATAATCAGCCCCAGCATTTT. As protein: CASSVKYNQPQHF. The full variable domain, its missing parts supplied by reference TRBV2 and TRBJ1-5, is EPEVTQTPSHQVTQMGQEVILRCVPISNHLYFYWYRQILGQKVEFLVSFYNNEISEKSEIFDDQFSVERPDGSNFTLKIRSTKLEDSAMYFCASSVKYNQPQHFGDGTRLSIL.

This chain connects TRBV28 to TRBJ1-2, with D perhaps matching TRBD1 (6 bases). The CDR3 extends over 13 amino acids. Germline CDR1 is MDHEN and CDR2 is SYDVKM. V was trimmed by 6 bases and J by 6 bases, leaving 14 bases between them. Written as DNA, the CDR3 is TGTGCCAGCAGCCTCAGGGGCCTTGATGGCTACACCTTC. Protein: CASSLRGLDGYTF.

J is TRBJ1-6 and V is TRBV7-2; TRBD1 matches 10 bases. CDR1 SGHTA and CDR2 FQGNSA come from the germline V gene. CDR3 size: 16 residues. After removal of 2 bases from V and 7 bases from J, the junction contained 5 bases not matched to a gene. Here the CDR3 reads CASSLRGTGANSPLHF. The CDR3 nucleotides read TGTGCCAGCAGCTTAAGGGGGACAGGGGCCAATTCACCCCTCCACTTT. Supplemented by reference TRBV7-2 and TRBJ1-6, the full variable domain reads GAGVSQSPSNKVTEKGKDVELRCDPISGHTALYWYRQSLGQGLEFLIYFQGNSAPDKSGLPSDRFSAERTGGSVSTLTIQRTQQEDSAVYLCASSLRGTGANSPLHFGNGTRLTVT.

This chain connects TRBV7-9 to TRBJ2-2, with D uncertain. Per the germline V gene, CDR1 is SEHNR and CDR2 is FQNEAQ (reference sequence). This CDR3 spans 12 amino acids. Trimming pared 2 bases from V and 5 bases from J, leaving 3 bases between. CDR3 nucleotide sequence: TGTGCCAGCAGCTTACTGACCGGGGAGCTGTTTTTT. It codes for CASSLLTGELFF.

This chain joins TRBV7-9 and TRBJ1-4; TRBD1 matches at 7 bases. The CDR3 has 16 residues. Germline CDR1 SEHNR, CDR2 FQNEAQ (reference sequence). After removal of 5 bases from V and 0 bases from J, the junction contained 6 bases not matched to a gene. The CDR3 loop reads CASSHGQAATNEKLFF. The CDR3 DNA sequence: TGTGCCAGCAGCCACGGACAGGCCGCAACTAATGAAAAACTGTTTTTT.

This chain connects TRBV19 to TRBJ2-2; 8 bases map to TRBD1. Germline V lookup: CDR1 LNHDA, CDR2 SQIVND (reference sequence). The CDR3 loop spans 15 amino acids. Germline trimming cut 9 bases from V and 5 bases from J; bases unmatched to any gene: 11. CDR3 amino acids: CASTPKTGVTGELFF. The CDR3 bases are TGTGCCAGCACCCCAAAGACAGGGGTGACCGGGGAGCTGTTTTTT.

This clone was detected once. In DNA form, the CDR3 reads TGTGCCAGCAGTTCACTTTCGACAGGCAACTATGGCTACACCTTC. Translation: CASSSLSTGNYGYTF. The genes are TRBV27 and TRBJ1-2, with D possibly matching TRBD1 (6 bases). The CDR3 totals 15 residues. Germline assignment: CDR1 MNHEY and CDR2 SMNVEV (reference sequence). Trimming left V 4 bases short and J 2 bases short, with 14 bases between.

This clone was picked up one time. The V and J genes are TRBV4-1 and TRBJ2-3, with D tentatively TRBD2 (6 bases). Trimming took 0 bases from V and 5 from J, leaving 9 bases between them. CDR1 is MGHRA and CDR2 is YSYEKL in the germline V gene. The CDR3 has 14 residues. Here the CDR3 DNA reads TGCGCCAGCAGCCAAGAACCGCGGGGAGATACGCAGTATTTT. Residues: CASSQEPRGDTQYF.

This CDR3 reads CASSLSPHPGHGYTF. The CDR3 DNA is TGTGCCAGCAGTTTATCACCCCACCCCGGGCATGGCTACACCTTC. The chain combines TRBV27 with TRBJ1-2; D gene unclear. V lost 0 bases and J lost 6, with 14 bases in between. The CDR3 runs to 15 residues. Germline loops: CDR1 MNHEY, CDR2 SMNVEV (reference sequence).

V usage is TRBV7-2 and J usage is TRBJ1-1, with 7 bases fitting TRBD1. The CDR3 runs 15 residues. Looked up from germline, CDR1 is SGHTA and CDR2 is FQGNSA. Germline trimming cut 1 base from V and 5 bases from J; bases unmatched to any gene: 7. The CDR3 here is CASSLEEGAVTEAFF. CDR3 in DNA: TGTGCCAGCAGCTTAGAGGAGGGGGCGGTGACTGAAGCTTTCTTT.

This clone was seen a handful of times. The V and J genes are TRBV4-2 and TRBJ1-5, with 7 nucleotides matching TRBD1. The V segment lost 4 bases and the J segment 6 bases; nucleotides outside the gene matches: 12. CDR3 length: 16 amino acids. The V gene's germline CDR1 is LGHNA and CDR2 YNFKEQ. The CDR3 DNA is TGTGCCAGCAGCCTTGAAGAAGGGGGCTCGGGTCAGCCCCAGCATTTT. Encoded protein: CASSLEEGGSGQPQHF.

The chain couples TRBV9 to TRBJ2-2, with D possibly matching TRBD2 (6 bases). Trimming took 0 bases from V and 1 from J, leaving 13 bases between them. The CDR3 is made up of 17 amino acids. Germline lookup yields CDR1 SGDLS and CDR2 YYNGEE. The CDR3 DNA follows: TGTGCCAGCAGCGTAGCGGGCCGGCGGGAGAACACCGGGGAGCTGTTTTTT. The encoded protein is CASSVAGRRENTGELFF.